What follows is one T cell receptor beta chain and its context. This sample was included in a study of blood T cell repertoires in COVID-19. Trimming at V came to 3 bases and at J to 6 bases, leaving 2 bases not matched to a gene. Looked up from germline, CDR1 is SGDLS and CDR2 is YYNGEE. This CDR3 comprises 13 residues. Original handling: Reference gene primer amplification gave nucleated cell count estimates. Some clones are missing from TCRdb's copy, which holds only in-frame ones; the method was immunoSEQ multiplex PCR. V and J calls and clone size are copied from that table; D and trimming were computed from the DNA. The sample lists over 130,000 clones, 88% occurring once.

Material: peripheral blood. The J gene is TRBJ2-2, the V gene TRBV9, with 7 bases identical to TRBD1. The clonotype was recovered from a man between 60 and 70 years old with active or convalescent COVID-19. CDR3 DNA sequence: TGTGCCAGCAGCGGCCAGGGGGCCGGGGAGCTGTTTTTT. Protein product: CASSGQGAGELFF. Full variable domain (outside the CDR3, taken from reference TRBV9 and TRBJ2-2): DSGVTQTPKHLITATGQRVTLRCSPRSGDLSVYWYQQSLDQGLQFLIQYYNGEERAKGNILERFSAQQFPDLHSELNLSSLELGDSALYFCASSGQGAGELFFGEGSRLTVL.